This TCR beta chain was retrieved from a study of Graves' ophthalmopathy and Graves' hyperthyroidism. At the level of the study: At the time of initial diagnosis and before any treatment, peripheral blood was collected.

Notes on the study in general: The model predicted progression of ophthalmopathy with a sensitivity of roughly 70%, and its specificity was about 76%. In blood appeared most of the expanded thyroid clonotypes whose frequency exceeded 0.001.

A word on this clonotype: Its matching antigen is unknown.

V lost 6 bases and J 3 bases, leaving 14 bases between the germline ends. Germline V gene sequence: CDR1 MGHDK, CDR2 SYGVNS. The CDR3 consists of 15 residues. RNA transcripts provided the template for amplifying TCR beta CDR3 regions. HTBI primers served in a first-round RT-PCR, which a second-round multiplex PCR followed. TCRdb re-analysed the multiplex PCR reads in MiXCR, keeping a single row per CDR3 protein. The sample has about 740,000 distinct CDR3 sequences, 40% seen once. Sequencing was done on a sample of peripheral blood. This clonotype originated in an adult man with Graves' ophthalmopathy. This sequence joins TRBV25-1 and TRBJ2-2; maybe TRBD1 (6 bases). The CDR3 DNA is TGTGCCAGCAGCCCTAGGGGGATGGACACCGGGGAGCTGTTTTTT. Its protein is CASSPRGMDTGELFF.